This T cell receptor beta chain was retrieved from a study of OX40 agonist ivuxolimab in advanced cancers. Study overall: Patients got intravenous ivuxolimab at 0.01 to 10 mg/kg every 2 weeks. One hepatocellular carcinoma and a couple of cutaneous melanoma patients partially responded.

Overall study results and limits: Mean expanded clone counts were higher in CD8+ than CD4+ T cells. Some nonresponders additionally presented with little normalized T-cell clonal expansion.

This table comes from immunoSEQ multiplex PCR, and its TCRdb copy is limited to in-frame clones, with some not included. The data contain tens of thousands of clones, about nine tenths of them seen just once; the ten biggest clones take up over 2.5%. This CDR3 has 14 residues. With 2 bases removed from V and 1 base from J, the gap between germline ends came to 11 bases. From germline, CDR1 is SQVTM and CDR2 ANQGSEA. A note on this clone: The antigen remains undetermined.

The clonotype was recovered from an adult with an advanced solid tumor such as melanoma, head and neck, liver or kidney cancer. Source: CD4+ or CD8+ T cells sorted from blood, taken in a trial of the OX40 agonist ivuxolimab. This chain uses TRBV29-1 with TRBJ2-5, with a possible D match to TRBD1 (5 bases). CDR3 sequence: CSVEFGRAQETQYF. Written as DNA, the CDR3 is TGCAGCGTTGAATTCGGCAGGGCCCAAGAGACCCAGTACTTC.